This TCR beta chain was identified during a study of early T cells in non-severe SARS-CoV-2 infection. This clonotype has just a few counts. The germline V gene encodes CDR1 LNHNV and CDR2 YYDKDF (reference sequence). The V and J ends lost 1 base and 5 bases respectively, with 12 bases between them. The CDR3 has 14 amino acids. Individual cDNA molecules were tagged with unique molecular identifiers, the study reported. TCRdb redid the calling of the 5' RACE reads with MiXCR, one entry per CDR3 protein. Seen here are some 58,000 distinct CDR3 sequences, roughly 13% observed once, and the top ten hold roughly 4.2%.

The J gene is TRBJ2-7, the V gene TRBV15; D possibly matches TRBD1 or TRBD2 (5 bases each). The specimen sequenced was whole blood. The TCR originated in an adult who was a healthcare worker with PCR-confirmed SARS-CoV-2 infection or an uninfected control (not recorded which). CDR3 coding DNA: TGTGCCACCAGCAGAGCTAGCAGGGTAGACGAGCAGTACTTC. Translated, it gives CATSRASRVDEQYF. The full variable domain, its missing parts supplied by reference TRBV15 and TRBJ2-7, is DAMVIQNPRYQVTQFGKPVTLSCSQTLNHNVMYWYQQKSSQAPKLLFHYYDKDFNNEADTPDNFQSRRPNTSFCFLDIRSPGLGDTAMYLCATSRASRVDEQYFGPGTRLTVT.